A selection of T cell receptor beta chains follows, all from one sample in a study of shared clonotypes between healthy human individuals. Repertoires were generated with immunoSEQ multiplex PCR, while TCRdb's copy carries only in-frame clones and drops some. This table holds fewer than 1.4 million clones, around 78% found once. The sequenced material came from memory CD4+ T cells from PBMCs. The origin of the receptors is a man between 18 and 35 years old in good health. Some clones in this sample may be carry-over from other donors' samples. The CDR3 runs from the conserved cysteine through the conserved F or W. A D gene is named only where the DNA matches it firmly. Only part of the rows carry a size: once, few, many, or a class if the clone is expanded.

J: TRBJ2-1; V: TRBV27; D: TRBD2; size: NA; DNA: TGTGCCAGCAGTTGGCCTAGCGGGAGTTTTTCCTACAATGAGCAGTTCTTC; CDR3: CASSWPSGSFSYNEQFF
J: TRBJ2-2; V: TRBV9; D: NA; size: NA; DNA: TGTGCCAGCAGCGTCCTAGCGCGATCGAACACCGGGGAGCTGTTTTTT; CDR3: CASSVLARSNTGELFF
J: TRBJ2-5; V: TRBV30; D: NA; size: NA; DNA: TGTGCCTGGACCTGGAGCGCCCAAGAGACCCAGTACTTC; CDR3: CAWTWSAQETQYF
J: TRBJ1-1; V: TRBV29-1; D: NA; size: NA; DNA: TGCAGCGTAAGCATGAACACTGAAGCTTTCTTT; CDR3: CSVSMNTEAFF
J: TRBJ2-5; V: TRBV7-2; D: NA; size: NA; DNA: TGTGCCAGCAGCTTAGAAGGAGGGACGGAGACCCAGTACTTC; CDR3: CASSLEGGTETQYF
J: TRBJ2-3; V: TRBV6-1; D: TRBD2; size: few; DNA: TGTGCCAGCACACCTAGCGGGAGACATACGCAGTATTTT; CDR3: CASTPSGRHTQYF
J: TRBJ2-1; V: TRBV29-1; D: TRBD2; size: NA; DNA: TGCAGCGTCGCGACTAGCGGGGGAAGGAGCTCCTACAATGAGCAGTTCTTC; CDR3: CSVATSGGRSSYNEQFF
J: TRBJ2-3; V: TRBV5-1; D: NA; size: NA; DNA: TGCGCCAGCAGCCCCCTTCCCAAAGGGACCACAGATACGCAGTATTTT; CDR3: CASSPLPKGTTDTQYF
J: TRBJ1-1; V: TRBV7-9; D: TRBD1; size: NA; DNA: TGTGCCAGCAGCTTAGCGAGGACAGGGGGAAACACTGAAGCTTTCTTT; CDR3: CASSLARTGGNTEAFF
J: TRBJ1-2; V: TRBV15; D: NA; size: NA; DNA: TGTGCCACCAGCATGAGGGGCAACGCGGGCTACACCTTC; CDR3: CATSMRGNAGYTF
J: TRBJ2-1; V: TRBV7-9; D: NA; size: NA; DNA: TGTGCCAGCAGCTTAAGTATAGCGTCGGGCAATGAGCAGTTCTTC; CDR3: CASSLSIASGNEQFF
J: TRBJ2-1; V: TRBV4-2; D: TRBD2; size: NA; DNA: TGTGCCAGCAGCCAAGGGGTAGCGGGAGAAAGGGGCAATGAGCAGTTCTTC; CDR3: CASSQGVAGERGNEQFF
J: TRBJ1-4; V: TRBV19; D: NA; size: NA; DNA: TGTGCCAGTACCCCTCGGCAGGGTGTTGAAAAACTGTTTTTT; CDR3: CASTPRQGVEKLFF
J: TRBJ1-3; V: TRBV19; D: TRBD1; size: NA; DNA: TGTGCCAGCAGTACGACAGGGGGCAAAGGAAACACCATATATTTT; CDR3: CASSTTGGKGNTIYF
J: TRBJ1-5; V: TRBV2; D: NA; size: few; DNA: TGTGCCAGCAGTTGGACGGGGGAGCAGCCCCAGCATTTT; CDR3: CASSWTGEQPQHF
J: TRBJ1-1; V: TRBV19; D: TRBD1; size: NA; DNA: TGTGCCAGTAGTTCCACAGGGGTCACTGAAGCTTTCTTT; CDR3: CASSSTGVTEAFF
J: TRBJ2-7; V: TRBV5-4; D: NA; size: NA; DNA: TGTGCCAGCAGACCTACCGGGGGGCAGGGCGTTGAGGTACAGCAGTACTTC; CDR3: CASRPTGGQGVEVQQYF
J: TRBJ2-5; V: TRBV29-1; D: TRBD2; size: once; DNA: TGCAGCGTTAGGGCGGGGGGTCAAGAGACCCAGTACTTC; CDR3: CSVRAGGQETQYF
J: TRBJ2-2; V: TRBV4-2; D: NA; size: once; DNA: TGTGCCAGCAGCAACCTTCGGGGGAACACCGGGGAGCTGTTTTTT; CDR3: CASSNLRGNTGELFF
J: TRBJ2-2; V: TRBV25-1; D: NA; size: NA; DNA: TGTGCCAGCAGTGGTACCGACAGATCCGTCGGGGAGCTGTTTTTT; CDR3: CASSGTDRSVGELFF
J: TRBJ1-6; V: TRBV11-2; D: NA; size: NA; DNA: TGTGCCAGCAGCTTAGGGGGCTTCCATTCACCCCTCCACTTT; CDR3: CASSLGGFHSPLHF
J: TRBJ2-2; V: TRBV4-1; D: NA; size: NA; DNA: TGCGCCAGCAGCGGTCAGGGGCGCACCGGGGAGCTGTTTTTT; CDR3: CASSGQGRTGELFF
J: TRBJ2-7; V: TRBV15; D: NA; size: NA; DNA: TGTGCCACCAGCAGAGTCCAGAACTACGAGCAGTACTTC; CDR3: CATSRVQNYEQYF
J: TRBJ2-1; V: TRBV29-1; D: NA; size: once; DNA: TGCAGCGTTCTACACTCCACTGAGCAGTTCTTC; CDR3: CSVLHSTEQFF
J: TRBJ2-5; V: TRBV5-4; D: TRBD1; size: NA; DNA: TGTGCCAGCAGCTTAAACAGGGGGCGTCAAGAGACCCAGTACTTC; CDR3: CASSLNRGRQETQYF
J: TRBJ1-5; V: TRBV30; D: NA; size: NA; DNA: TGTGCCTGGAGCCCTGGGGTCAATCAGCCCCAGCATTTT; CDR3: CAWSPGVNQPQHF
J: TRBJ1-1; V: TRBV19; D: TRBD1; size: NA; DNA: TGTGCCAGTAGATGGACAGGGAACACTGAAGCTTTCTTT; CDR3: CASRWTGNTEAFF
J: TRBJ2-3; V: TRBV4-3; D: NA; size: NA; DNA: TGCGCCAGCAGCCAAGAGGGCACGCACACAGATACGCAGTATTTT; CDR3: CASSQEGTHTDTQYF
J: TRBJ2-6; V: TRBV4-3; D: NA; size: NA; DNA: TGCGCCAGCAGCTTAGAGCCAGGAGTCCTGACTTTC; CDR3: CASSLEPGVLTF
J: TRBJ2-3; V: TRBV10-1; D: NA; size: NA; DNA: TGCGCCAGCAGTGAACAGGGAAGCACAGATACGCAGTATTTT; CDR3: CASSEQGSTDTQYF
J: TRBJ1-3; V: TRBV5-5; D: NA; size: NA; DNA: TGTGCCAGCAGCTTGGCTGGGGGCCGAGGCGGAAACACCATATATTTT; CDR3: CASSLAGGRGGNTIYF
J: TRBJ2-2; V: TRBV2; D: TRBD2; size: once; DNA: TGTGCCACAAGACTAGCGTCGAACACCGGGGAGCTGTTTTTT; CDR3: CATRLASNTGELFF
J: TRBJ2-7; V: TRBV18; D: TRBD1; size: NA; DNA: TGTGCCAGCTCACCCCAGACAGGGTCCTACGAGCAGTACTTC; CDR3: CASSPQTGSYEQYF
J: TRBJ2-7; V: TRBV6-5; D: TRBD2; size: NA; DNA: TGTGCCAGCAGTTATCAGCCAAGCGGGAGGGACGAGCAGTACTTC; CDR3: CASSYQPSGRDEQYF
J: TRBJ1-5; V: TRBV4-1; D: NA; size: few; DNA: TGCGCCAGCAGCGACAGCGGGGGAAATCAGCCCCAGCATTTT; CDR3: CASSDSGGNQPQHF
J: TRBJ2-7; V: TRBV15; D: TRBD2; size: NA; DNA: TGTGCCACCAGCAGAGACGCTAGCGGGAGATACGAGCAGTACTTC; CDR3: CATSRDASGRYEQYF
J: TRBJ2-7; V: TRBV5-1; D: TRBD2; size: NA; DNA: TGCGCCAGCAGCTTGGTCCCAGCGGGAGGGCCCCTCGAGCAGTACTTC; CDR3: CASSLVPAGGPLEQYF
J: TRBJ1-1; V: TRBV28; D: NA; size: NA; DNA: TGTGCCAGCACCAGTCCCGGGGGGCACACTGAAGCTTTCTTT; CDR3: CASTSPGGHTEAFF
J: TRBJ1-2; V: TRBV11-2; D: NA; size: NA; DNA: TGTGCCAGCAGCTTAGTCGGGACATCGCAGCTTGGAGGCTACACCTTC; CDR3: CASSLVGTSQLGGYTF
J: TRBJ2-5; V: TRBV6-6; D: TRBD1; size: NA; DNA: TGTGCCAGCACCTTGGACAGGGCCCGGCAAGAGACCCAGTACTTC; CDR3: CASTLDRARQETQYF
J: TRBJ2-7; V: TRBV27; D: TRBD1; size: NA; DNA: TGTGCCAGCAGTGCGTACCCCAGGGGGAGCTCCTACGAGCAGTACTTC; CDR3: CASSAYPRGSSYEQYF
J: TRBJ2-5; V: TRBV7-2; D: NA; size: NA; DNA: TGTGCCAGCAGCTTAGCGTTCGCCCAAGAGACCCAGTACTTC; CDR3: CASSLAFAQETQYF
J: TRBJ2-3; V: TRBV2; D: TRBD2; size: NA; DNA: TGTGCCAGCAGTATGACTAGCGGGAGGGCAGGTGCAGATACGCAGTATTTT; CDR3: CASSMTSGRAGADTQYF
J: TRBJ1-4; V: TRBV6-5; D: NA; size: NA; DNA: TGTGCCAGCAGTCCTATACAGGGTTCAGAAAAACTGTTTTTT; CDR3: CASSPIQGSEKLFF
J: TRBJ2-7; V: TRBV5-1; D: TRBD2; size: once; DNA: TGCGCCAGCAGCTTAGACCGGGAGGGCTACGAGCAGTACTTC; CDR3: CASSLDREGYEQYF
J: TRBJ2-7; V: TRBV4-1; D: TRBD2; size: once; DNA: TGCGCCAGCAGCCAAGAACTCTCCGGCGGGAGGGCCTACGAGCAGTACTTC; CDR3: CASSQELSGGRAYEQYF
J: TRBJ2-7; V: TRBV7-2; D: NA; size: NA; DNA: TGTGCCAGCAGCTTAGACCCCGCCTGGGAGCAGTACTTC; CDR3: CASSLDPAWEQYF
J: TRBJ2-3; V: TRBV9; D: NA; size: NA; DNA: TGTGCCAGCAGCGCCCCCGTATCCAGGTCGGCCACGCAGTATTTT; CDR3: CASSAPVSRSATQYF
J: TRBJ2-1; V: TRBV5-1; D: NA; size: NA; DNA: TGCGCCAGCAGCTCGGGGCTAGGTGCCTACAATGAGCAGTTCTTC; CDR3: CASSSGLGAYNEQFF
J: TRBJ2-1; V: TRBV21-1; D: NA; size: NA; DNA: TGTGCCAGAAGGGGCATTAATGAGCAGTTCTTC; CDR3: CARRGINEQFF
J: TRBJ1-1; V: TRBV6-5; D: NA; size: few; DNA: TGTGCCAGCAGCCGGGTCCTCGATGAAGACACTGAAGCTTTCTTT; CDR3: CASSRVLDEDTEAFF